This entry lists 2 T cell receptor beta chains sequenced from one sample in a study of blood T cell repertoires in COVID-19. TCRdb's copy holds only in-frame clones and misses some; the assay was immunoSEQ multiplex PCR. Counted here are 430,000 or so clones, roughly 84% occurring once; the ten biggest clones make up approximately 1.5%. Sequenced material: PBMCs or T cells enriched from blood (not recorded which). These receptors were taken from a young woman who had been exposed to COVID-19.

The V and J genes are TRBV2 and TRBJ2-1; 7 bases fit TRBD1. CDR3 length: 13 residues. The V gene's germline CDR1 is SNHLY and CDR2 FYNNEI. V was clipped by 7 bases and J by 6 bases; unmatched bases: 6. CDR3 in amino acids: CASNPTGLNEQFF. For the CDR3, the DNA is TGTGCCAGCAACCCGACAGGGCTCAATGAGCAGTTCTTC.

V and J are TRBV6-6 and TRBJ1-2, with unresolved D. The CDR3 length is 16 residues. V was shortened by 2 bases and J by 0 bases, with 13 bases between the two germline ends. Germline assignment: CDR1 MNHNY and CDR2 SVGAGI (reference sequence). The CDR3 DNA reads as TGTGCCAGCAGTTACGATCTCTACAGCACTAACTATGGCTACACCTTC. Protein: CASSYDLYSTNYGYTF.